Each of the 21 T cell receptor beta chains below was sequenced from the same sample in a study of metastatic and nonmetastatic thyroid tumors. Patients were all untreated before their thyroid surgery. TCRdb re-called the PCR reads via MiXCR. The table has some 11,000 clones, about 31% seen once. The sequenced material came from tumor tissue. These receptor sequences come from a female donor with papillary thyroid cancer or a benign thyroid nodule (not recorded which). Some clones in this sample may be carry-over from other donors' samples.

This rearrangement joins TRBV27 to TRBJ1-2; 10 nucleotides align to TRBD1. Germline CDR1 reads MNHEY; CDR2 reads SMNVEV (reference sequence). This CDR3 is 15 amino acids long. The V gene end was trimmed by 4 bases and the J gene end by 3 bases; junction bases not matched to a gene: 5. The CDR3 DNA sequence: TGTGCCAGCAGTTCCCGGACAGGGGGAGACTATGGCTACACCTTC. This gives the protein CASSSRTGGDYGYTF.

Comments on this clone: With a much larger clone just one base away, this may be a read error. The CDR3 bases are TGCAGCGTAGCGGAATCCTACGAGCAGTACTTC. It specifies CSVAESYEQYF. This chain connects TRBV29-1 to TRBJ2-7, with D tentatively TRBD2 (5 bases). Between the trimmed V and J ends, which lost 6 bases and 1 base, there was a span of 7 bases. Germline V gene lookup returns CDR1 SQVTM and CDR2 ANQGSEA. The CDR3 extends over 11 amino acids.

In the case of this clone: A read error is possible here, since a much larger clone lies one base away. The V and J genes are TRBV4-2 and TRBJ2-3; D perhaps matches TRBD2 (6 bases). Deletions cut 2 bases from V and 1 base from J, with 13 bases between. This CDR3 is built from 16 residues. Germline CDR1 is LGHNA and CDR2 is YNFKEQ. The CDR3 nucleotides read TGTGCCAGCAGCCAAAGATCAGGGAGGTGCACAGATACGCAGTATTTT. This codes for CASSQRSGRCTDTQYF.

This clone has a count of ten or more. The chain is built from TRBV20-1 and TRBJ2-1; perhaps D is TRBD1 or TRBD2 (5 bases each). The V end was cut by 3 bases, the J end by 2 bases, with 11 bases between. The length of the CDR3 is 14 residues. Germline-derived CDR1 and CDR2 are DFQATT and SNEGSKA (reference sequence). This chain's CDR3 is CSARALGAYNEQFF. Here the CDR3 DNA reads TGCAGTGCTAGGGCACTAGGGGCCTACAATGAGCAGTTCTTC.

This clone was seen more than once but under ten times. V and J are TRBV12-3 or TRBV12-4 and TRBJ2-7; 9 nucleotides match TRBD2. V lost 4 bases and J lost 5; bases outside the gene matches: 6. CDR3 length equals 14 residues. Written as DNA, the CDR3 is TGTGCCAGCAGTTCCGGGACTAGCTACAACGAGCAGTACTTC. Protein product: CASSSGTSYNEQYF.

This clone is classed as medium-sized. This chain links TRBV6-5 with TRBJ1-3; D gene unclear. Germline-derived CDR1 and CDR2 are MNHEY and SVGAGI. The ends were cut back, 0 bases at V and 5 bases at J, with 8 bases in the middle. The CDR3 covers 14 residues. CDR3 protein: CASSYSGRRNTIYF. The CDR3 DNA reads TGTGCCAGCAGTTACTCGGGCAGAAGAAACACCATATATTTT.

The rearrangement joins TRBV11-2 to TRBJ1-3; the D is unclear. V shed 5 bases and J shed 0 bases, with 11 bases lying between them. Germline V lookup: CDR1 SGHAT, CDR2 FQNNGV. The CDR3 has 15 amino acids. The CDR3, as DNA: TGTGCCAGCAGCCCGCCAGGTACCTCTGGAAACACCATATATTTT. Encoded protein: CASSPPGTSGNTIYF.

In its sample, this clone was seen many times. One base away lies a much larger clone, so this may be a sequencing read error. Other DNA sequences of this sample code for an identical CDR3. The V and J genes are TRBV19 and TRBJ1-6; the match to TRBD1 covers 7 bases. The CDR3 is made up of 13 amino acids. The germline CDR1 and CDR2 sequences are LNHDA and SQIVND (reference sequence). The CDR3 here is CATGDRGNSPLHF. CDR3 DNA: TGTGCCACCGGGGACAGAGGAAATTCACCCCTCCACTTC. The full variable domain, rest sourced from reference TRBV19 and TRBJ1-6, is DGGITQSPKYLFRKEGQNVTLSCEQNLNHDAMYWYRQDPGQGLRLIYYSQIVNDFQKGDIAEGYSVSREKKESFPLTVTSAQKNPTAFYLCATGDRGNSPLHFGNGTRLTVT.

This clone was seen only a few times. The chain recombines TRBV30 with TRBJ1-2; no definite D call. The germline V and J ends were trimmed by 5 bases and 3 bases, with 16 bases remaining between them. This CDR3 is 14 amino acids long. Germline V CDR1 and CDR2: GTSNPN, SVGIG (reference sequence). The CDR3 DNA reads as TGTGCCTGGGCCCCATCCGGACGGTACTATGGCTACACCTTC. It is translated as CAWAPSGRYYGYTF.

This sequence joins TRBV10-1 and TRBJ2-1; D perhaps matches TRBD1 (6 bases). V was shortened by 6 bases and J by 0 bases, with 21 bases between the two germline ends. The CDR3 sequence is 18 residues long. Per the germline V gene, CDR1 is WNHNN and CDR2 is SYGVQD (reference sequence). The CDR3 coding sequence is TGCGCCAGCAGCCCTCCGGGACATCAGACGAGCTCCTACAATGAGCAGTTCTTC. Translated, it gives CASSPPGHQTSSYNEQFF.

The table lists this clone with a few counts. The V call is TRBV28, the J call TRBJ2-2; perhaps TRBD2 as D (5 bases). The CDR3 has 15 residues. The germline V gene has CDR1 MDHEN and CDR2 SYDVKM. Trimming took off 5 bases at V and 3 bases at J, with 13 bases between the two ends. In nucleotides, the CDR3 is TGTGCCAGCAGTCCGCACGGGATGGACACCGGGGAGCTGTTTTTT. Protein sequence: CASSPHGMDTGELFF.

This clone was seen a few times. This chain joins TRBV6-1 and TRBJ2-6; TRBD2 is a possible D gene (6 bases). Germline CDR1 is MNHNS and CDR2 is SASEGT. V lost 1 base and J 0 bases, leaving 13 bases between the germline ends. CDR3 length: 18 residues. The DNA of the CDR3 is TGTGCCAGCAGTGAAGAGGACGGAGGGATCTCTGGGGCCAACGTCCTGACTTTC. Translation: CASSEEDGGISGANVLTF.

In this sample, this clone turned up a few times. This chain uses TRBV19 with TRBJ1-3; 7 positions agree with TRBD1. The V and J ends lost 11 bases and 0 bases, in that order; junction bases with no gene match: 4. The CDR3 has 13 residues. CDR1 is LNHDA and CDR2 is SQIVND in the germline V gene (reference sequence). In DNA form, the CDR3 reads TGTGCCGGCGGACAGGCCTCTGGAAACACCATATATTTT. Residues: CAGGQASGNTIYF.

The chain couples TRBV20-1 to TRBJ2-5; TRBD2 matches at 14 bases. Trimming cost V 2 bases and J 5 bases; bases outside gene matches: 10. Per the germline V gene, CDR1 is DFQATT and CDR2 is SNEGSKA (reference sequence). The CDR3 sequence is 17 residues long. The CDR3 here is CSARRRTSGRTGETQYF. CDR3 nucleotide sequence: TGCAGTGCTAGAAGACGGACTAGCGGGAGGACAGGGGAGACCCAGTACTTC.

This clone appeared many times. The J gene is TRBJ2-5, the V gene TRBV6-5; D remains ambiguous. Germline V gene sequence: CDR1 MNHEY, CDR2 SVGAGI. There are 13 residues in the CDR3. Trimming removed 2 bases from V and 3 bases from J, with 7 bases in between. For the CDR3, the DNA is TGTGCCAGCAGTTACACCAGGAAAGAGACCCAGTACTTC. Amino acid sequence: CASSYTRKETQYF.

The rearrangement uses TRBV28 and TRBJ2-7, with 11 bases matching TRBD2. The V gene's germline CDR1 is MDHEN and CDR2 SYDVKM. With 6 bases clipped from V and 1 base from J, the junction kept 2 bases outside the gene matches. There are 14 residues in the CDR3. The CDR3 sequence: CASRRLAGSYEQYF. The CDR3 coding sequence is TGTGCCAGCAGGCGACTAGCGGGGTCCTACGAGCAGTACTTC.

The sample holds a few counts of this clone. The CDR3 sequence: CATSQGSLNTQYF. Here the CDR3 DNA reads TGTGCCACCAGTCAAGGTTCATTAAATACGCAGTATTTT. The chain joins TRBV24-1 to TRBJ2-3, with D uncertain. This CDR3 is built from 13 residues. V shed 6 bases and J shed 7 bases, with 13 bases lying between them. The germline V gene has CDR1 KGHDR and CDR2 SFDVKD.

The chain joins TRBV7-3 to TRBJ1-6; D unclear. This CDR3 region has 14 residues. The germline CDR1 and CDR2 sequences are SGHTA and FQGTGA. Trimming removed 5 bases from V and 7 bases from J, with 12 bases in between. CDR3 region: CASSVGPQNSPLHF. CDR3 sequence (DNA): TGTGCCAGCAGCGTCGGCCCCCAGAATTCACCCCTCCACTTT.

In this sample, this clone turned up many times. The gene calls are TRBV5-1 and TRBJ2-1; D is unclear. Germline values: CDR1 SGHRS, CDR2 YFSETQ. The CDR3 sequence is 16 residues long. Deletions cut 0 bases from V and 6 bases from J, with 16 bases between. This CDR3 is CASSLEQSARSNEQFF. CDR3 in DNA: TGCGCCAGCAGCTTGGAACAAAGCGCCCGAAGCAATGAGCAGTTCTTC.

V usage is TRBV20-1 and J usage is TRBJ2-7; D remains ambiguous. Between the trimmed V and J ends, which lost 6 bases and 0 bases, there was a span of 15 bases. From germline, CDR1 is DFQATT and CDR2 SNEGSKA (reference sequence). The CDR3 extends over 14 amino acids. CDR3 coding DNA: TGCAGTGCCGTGACTCTCGACAACTCCTACGAGCAGTACTTC. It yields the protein CSAVTLDNSYEQYF.

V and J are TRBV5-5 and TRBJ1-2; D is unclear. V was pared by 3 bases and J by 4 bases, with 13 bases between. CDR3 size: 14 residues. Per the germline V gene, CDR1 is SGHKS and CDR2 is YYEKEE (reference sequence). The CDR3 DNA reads TGTGCCAGCAGCTCCGGTACAGTACTCTATGGCTACACCTTC. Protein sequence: CASSSGTVLYGYTF.